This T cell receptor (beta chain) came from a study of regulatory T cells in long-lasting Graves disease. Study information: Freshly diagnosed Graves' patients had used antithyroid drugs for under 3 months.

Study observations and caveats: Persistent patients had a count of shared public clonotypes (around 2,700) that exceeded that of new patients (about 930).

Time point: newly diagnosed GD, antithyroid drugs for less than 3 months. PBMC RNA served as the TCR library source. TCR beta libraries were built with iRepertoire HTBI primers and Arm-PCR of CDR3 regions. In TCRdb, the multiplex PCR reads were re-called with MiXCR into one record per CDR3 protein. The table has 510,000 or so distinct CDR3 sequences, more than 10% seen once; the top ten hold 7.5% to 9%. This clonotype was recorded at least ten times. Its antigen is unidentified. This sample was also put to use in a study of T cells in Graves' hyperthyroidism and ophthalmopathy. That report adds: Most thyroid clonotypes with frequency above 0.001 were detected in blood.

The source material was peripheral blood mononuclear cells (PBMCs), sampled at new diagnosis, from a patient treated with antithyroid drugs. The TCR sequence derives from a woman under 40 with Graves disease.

CDR3 amino acids: CASSVAGHLSGNTIYF. CDR3 in DNA: TGTGCCAGCAGTGTAGCGGGACATCTTTCTGGAAACACCATATATTTT. This chain uses TRBV28 with TRBJ1-3; TRBD1 is a possible D gene (6 bases). V gave up 5 bases and J gave up 1 base, with 15 bases separating them. Germline V gives CDR1 MDHEN, CDR2 SYDVKM. The CDR3 covers 16 residues. The full variable domain, completed using reference TRBV28 and TRBJ1-3, is DVKVTQSSRYLVKRTGEKVFLECVQDMDHENMFWYRQDPGLGLRLIYFSYDVKMKEKGDIPEGYSVSREKKERFSLILESASTNQTSMYLCASSVAGHLSGNTIYFGEGSWLTVV.